One T cell receptor beta chain is described in this entry. The antigen remains undetermined. The germline gives CDR1 SNHLY, CDR2 FYNNEI. The CDR3 has 12 residues. The trim removed 11 bases at V and 10 bases at J, leaving 7 bases unmatched. These data come from a study of cytomegalovirus exposure and HLA in healthy donors. A multiplex PCR was run with 60 Vbeta primers and 13 Jbeta primers. Authors' data handling: The authors later counted tens of millions of unique TCR beta chains, roughly 10 million of them shared. Profiled with immunoSEQ multiplex PCR; TCRdb holds only in-frame clones, not every one. The V and J calls and clone size come from that table; D and trimming were worked out from the DNA. The table records some 120,000 clones, around 83% of them present only once. Study-wide points: A later analysis reported that several of the most significant clusters appeared to be linked to common viral pathogens, among them Epstein-Barr virus. No immune exposure information besides CMV serostatus was available. In the analysis, some V segments, TRBV6-2 and TRBV6-3 included, were excluded as indistinguishable.

The chain carries TRBV2 and TRBJ1-6; 8 bases match TRBD1. This clonotype originated in a woman in her twenties or thirties in good health and CMV-seropositive. The sample was PBMCs. The DNA of the CDR3 is TGTGCCGGACAGGGAAGGGGATCACCCCTCCACTTT. Encoded protein: CAGQGRGSPLHF. Filled out from reference TRBV2 and TRBJ1-6, the complete variable domain reads EPEVTQTPSHQVTQMGQEVILRCVPISNHLYFYWYRQILGQKVEFLVSFYNNEISEKSEIFDDQFSVERPDGSNFTLKIRSTKLEDSAMYFCAGQGRGSPLHFGNGTRLTVT.